This passage covers 13 T cell receptor beta chains from one sample sequenced in a study of vaccination and CD4 T cells after COVID-19. Antigens of these TCRs are unknown. Sample time point: late sampling 161 to 241 days after vaccination in a few convalescent patients. Treatment noted: approximately 11-day PBMC culture with coronavirus spike peptide pools or control peptides (ViraFEST assay). Oncomine TCR Beta short-read sequencing was applied to DNA from cultured CD4+ T cells. Each CDR3 protein is one row after TCRdb ran MiXCR on the PCR reads. Among 20,000 to 25,000 distinct CDR3 sequences listed, roughly two fifths were seen once. The input for sequencing was CD4+ T cells from blood, cultured in vitro, taken about 7 months after SARS-CoV-2 vaccination. The receptors were sampled from a human donor who had recovered from COVID-19.

The V and J genes are TRBV11-3 and TRBJ2-2; perhaps TRBD2 as D (7 bases). Trimming cost V 4 bases and J 6 bases, with 15 bases left between them. This CDR3 is 15 amino acids long. Looked up from germline, CDR1 is SGHNT and CDR2 is YENEEA. The chain's CDR3 is CASSSRTRTAGELFF. The CDR3 coding sequence is TGTGCCAGCAGCTCTCGGACTAGGACAGCCGGGGAGCTGTTTTTT.

This clonotype has a single count. V usage is TRBV20-1 and J usage is TRBJ1-6; maybe TRBD1 (5 bases). Germline CDR1 reads DFQATT; CDR2 reads SNEGSKA (reference sequence). Trimming shortened V by 5 bases and J by 2 bases, and 10 bases separated the two germline ends. The CDR3 is made up of 14 amino acids. The CDR3 DNA reads as TGCAGTGCTGCCAGGGTTCCCTATAATTCACCCCTCCACTTT. Its translation is CSAARVPYNSPLHF.

This clonotype was detected only a few times. V gene TRBV20-1 combines with J gene TRBJ1-4; maybe TRBD1 (6 bases). The germline CDR1 and CDR2 sequences are DFQATT and SNEGSKA (reference sequence). V dropped 0 bases and J dropped 7 bases, with 15 bases sitting between them. This CDR3 has 15 residues. The CDR3 DNA sequence: TGCAGTGCTAGAGAATATACAGGAGGGGGTGAAAAACTGTTTTTT. This gives the protein CSAREYTGGGEKLFF.

V gene TRBV20-1 combines with J gene TRBJ2-5, with D possibly TRBD1 on 6 matching bases. Germline lookup yields CDR1 DFQATT and CDR2 SNEGSKA (reference sequence). CDR3 size: 14 residues. Trimming cost V 2 bases and J 1 base, with 11 bases left between them. The DNA for the CDR3 is TGCAGTGCTAGATGGGGACACCGCCAAGAGACCCAGTACTTC. It encodes CSARWGHRQETQYF.

The rearrangement joins TRBV21-1 to TRBJ1-5; the table assigns TRBD1, which was not confirmed against the DNA. TRBV21-1 is marked as a pseudogene. There are 13 residues in the CDR3. The CDR3 DNA is TGTGCCAGCGGACGGACAGGGTATCAGCCCCAGCATTTT. Residues: CASGRTGYQPQHF.

V usage is TRBV2 and J usage is TRBJ1-5, with a possible D match to TRBD1 (6 bases). V was clipped by 2 bases and J by 0 bases, with 11 bases between them. The CDR3 contains 16 residues. Germline lookup yields CDR1 SNHLY and CDR2 FYNNEI. This chain's CDR3 is CASSEWGHNSNQPQHF. As DNA, the CDR3 is TGTGCCAGCAGTGAATGGGGACATAATAGCAATCAGCCCCAGCATTTT.

J is TRBJ1-2 and V is TRBV11-2; D remains ambiguous. From germline, CDR1 is SGHAT and CDR2 FQNNGV. This CDR3 comprises 13 residues. V lost 5 bases to trimming and J lost 4 bases, with 11 bases between them. The DNA of the CDR3 is TGTGCCAGCAGCCCCGACCGTACCTATGGCTACACCTTC. Translated: CASSPDRTYGYTF.

The V and J genes are TRBV19 and TRBJ2-3; 8 bases match TRBD1. V trimming: 3 bases; J trimming: 6 bases; junction bases outside the gene matches: 5. In germline, CDR1 is LNHDA, CDR2 SQIVND (reference sequence). There are 14 residues in the CDR3. CDR3 bases: TGTGCCAGTAGTATCAGGGGGCTAGGGGATACGCAGTATTTT. Translated, it gives CASSIRGLGDTQYF.

A few counts support this clonotype. The V gene is TRBV7-3, the J gene TRBJ1-1; perhaps TRBD1 as D (6 bases). Trimming pared 5 bases from V and 5 bases from J, leaving 18 bases between. CDR1 SGHTA and CDR2 FQGTGA come from the germline V gene. The CDR3 loop spans 15 amino acids. The CDR3 is CASSLLGGARTEAFF. CDR3 in DNA: TGTGCCAGCAGCCTCCTTGGGGGGGCGCGAACTGAAGCTTTCTTT.

V is TRBV5-4 and J is TRBJ2-5; 8 bases are a match to TRBD2. V lost 4 bases, J lost 5 bases, and 10 bases stayed unmatched. Germline V gene sequence: CDR1 SGHNT, CDR2 YYREEE (reference sequence). The CDR3 covers 15 residues. The CDR3 bases are TGTGCCAGCAGCCCTAACATAGCGGGGCGGGAGACCCAGTACTTC. It translates to CASSPNIAGRETQYF.

The J gene is TRBJ2-2, the V gene TRBV7-2; maybe TRBD2 (6 bases). V was shortened by 7 bases and J by 2 bases, with 11 bases between the two germline ends. The CDR3 covers 14 residues. Looked up from germline, CDR1 is SGHTA and CDR2 is FQGNSA. Here the CDR3 reads CASTPSVNTGELFF. The CDR3 DNA sequence: TGTGCCAGCACCCCTAGCGTAAACACCGGGGAGCTGTTTTTT.

The chain joins TRBV5-6 to TRBJ1-6, with D maybe TRBD1 (5 bases). The CDR3 loop spans 16 amino acids. The germline V gene has CDR1 SGHDT and CDR2 YYEEEE. The ends were cut back, 2 bases at V and 7 bases at J, with 16 bases in the middle. CDR3 amino acids: CASSLGYGAQNSPLHF. In DNA form, the CDR3 reads TGTGCCAGCAGCTTAGGTTACGGGGCCCAAAATTCACCCCTCCACTTT.

This clonotype rates as medium-sized. The chain is built from TRBV27 and TRBJ2-7, with D possibly being TRBD2 (5 bases). Germline V gene data show CDR1 as MNHEY and CDR2 as SMNVEV (reference sequence). The V gene lost 5 bases and the J gene lost 7 bases, with 18 bases spanning the gap. The CDR3 is 14 residues long. The chain's CDR3 is CASSPQRTRREQYF. The CDR3 bases are TGTGCCAGCAGTCCCCAGCGGACCCGACGGGAGCAGTACTTC.